Listed below are T cell receptor beta chains from one sample, sequenced in a study of T cell responses to AZD1222 COVID-19 vaccine. Sequenced by immunoSEQ multiplex PCR; TCRdb stores in-frame clones only, minus some. The sample comprises 160,000 or so clones, about 90% of which are singletons, and 1.9% rests with the top ten. The specimen comprised peripheral blood, sampled on day 0 of AZD1222 vaccination. These receptors came from an adult in good health. The CDR3 runs from the conserved cysteine through the conserved F or W. The order of the fields is J gene, CDR3 length, D gene, clone size, V gene, CDR3 DNA, CDR3 protein. D genes are given only for firm matches. Clone size is shown for a subset of rows, as once, few, many or a class of expanded clone.

TRBJ2-7	11	.	.	TRBV20-1	TGCAGTGCTTACCAAAATTACGAGCAGTACTTC	CSAYQNYEQYF
TRBJ1-5	12	.	.	TRBV10-2	TGCGCCAGCAGTGCGGGAAATCAGCCCCAGCATTTT	CASSAGNQPQHF
TRBJ2-1	14	TRBD1	once	TRBV5-1	TGCGCCAGCAGGCTGAATCAGGGGGCCAATGAGCAGTTCTTC	CASRLNQGANEQFF
TRBJ1-1	13	.	.	TRBV7-3	TGTGCCAGCAGCTTGACCGAGACAGCCCCGGCTTTCTTT	CASSLTETAPAFF
TRBJ2-7	13	.	.	TRBV6-5	TGTGCCAGCGTGGGAGACGGGACCGACGAGCAGTACTTC	CASVGDGTDEQYF
TRBJ1-5	16	TRBD1	.	TRBV28	TGTGCCAGCAGTCCTACACAGGGGGGAGCTAATCAGCCCCAGCATTTT	CASSPTQGGANQPQHF
TRBJ1-1	14	TRBD1	.	TRBV9	TGTGCCAGCAGCGAGGGACAGGCCAACACTGAAGCTTTCTTT	CASSEGQANTEAFF
TRBJ2-7	13	TRBD1	.	TRBV6-5	TGTGCCAGCAGACGACAGGGGGCGATCAAGCAGTACTTC	CASRRQGAIKQYF
TRBJ2-1	15	.	.	TRBV27	TGTGCCAGCAGTCCCCAACAGGTAGGAGTAGATGAGCAGTTCTTC	CASSPQQVGVDEQFF
TRBJ2-3	15	TRBD2	.	TRBV5-1	TGCGCCAGCAGCTTGAAGCGGGGGGGCACAGATACGCAGTATTTT	CASSLKRGGTDTQYF
TRBJ1-3	12	.	.	TRBV30	TGTGCGATGGAGCGGCCCGGAAACACCATATATTTT	CAMERPGNTIYF
TRBJ1-6	13	.	.	TRBV27	TGTGCCAGCAGTGTGTCAGGGGTAGCGCCCCTCCACTTT	CASSVSGVAPLHF
TRBJ2-7	15	.	.	TRBV6-8	TGTGCCAGCAGCTCTAGCTACCCTTTCTTCTACGAGCAGTACTTC	CASSSSYPFFYEQYF
TRBJ1-3	14	.	.	TRBV27	TGTGCCAGCAGTTCCTCAGGGTCGGGAAACACCATATATTTT	CASSSSGSGNTIYF
TRBJ1-1	13	.	.	TRBV23-1	TGCGGCAGGCGGGGACACAAGAACACTGAAGCTTTCTTT	CGRRGHKNTEAFF
TRBJ1-5	15	.	.	TRBV1	TGCACCAGCAGCCAAGCCCGCAGGTATGCTCAGCCCCAGCATTTT	CTSSQARRYAQPQHF
TRBJ2-2	15	.	.	TRBV6-2/TRBV6-3	TGTGCCAGCAGTGATGGAGCAGGGTCCACCGGGGAGCTGTTTTTT	CASSDGAGSTGELFF
TRBJ2-3	17	.	.	TRBV7-3	TGTGCCAGCAGCTCCCTCGGGTCTCGGGTTGGCACAGATACGCAGTATTTT	CASSSLGSRVGTDTQYF
TRBJ1-2	23	.	.	TRBV27	TGTGCCAGCAGTTTACGCTACCCCCCGATTACCACACAGCAGGGACTAGTGGACTATGGCTACACCTTC	CASSLRYPPITTQQGLVDYGYTF
TRBJ1-4	13	.	.	TRBV11-1	TGTGCCAGCAGCCGGGGTATTAATGAAAAACTGTTTTTT	CASSRGINEKLFF
TRBJ1-5	15	TRBD1	.	TRBV28	TGTGCCAGCATTTCCCCAACAGGGGAGGCTCAGCCCCAGCATTTT	CASISPTGEAQPQHF
TRBJ1-1	14	TRBD1	.	TRBV19	TGTGCCAGTAGGACTAACAGGGGAACGGCTGAAGCTTTCTTT	CASRTNRGTAEAFF
TRBJ2-1	16	.	.	TRBV24-1	TGTGCCACCAGTTCCAGGGACTCCCTAGCCTACAATGAGCAGTTCTTC	CATSSRDSLAYNEQFF
TRBJ2-3	15	.	.	TRBV7-3	TGTGCCAGCAGCTTAACCCACTCAAGCACAGATACGCAGTATTTT	CASSLTHSSTDTQYF
TRBJ1-1	14	.	.	TRBV10-1	TGCGCCAGCAGCCCAATCCGACAGAACACTGAAGCTTTCTTT	CASSPIRQNTEAFF
TRBJ1-3	15	.	once	TRBV19	TGTGCCAGTAGTTCTCGACGGACCTCTGGAAACACCATATATTTT	CASSSRRTSGNTIYF
TRBJ2-5	11	.	.	TRBV5-4	TGTGCCAGCAGCTTTCTAGAGACCCAGTACTTC	CASSFLETQYF
TRBJ2-7	16	TRBD1	.	TRBV5-3	TGTGCCAGAAGCAAGGACAGGGTCCCAACCTCCTACGAGCAGTACTTC	CARSKDRVPTSYEQYF
TRBJ2-2	16	.	.	TRBV5-1	TGCGCCAGCAGCTTGAACCGGCCCACAAACACCGGGGAGCTGTTTTTT	CASSLNRPTNTGELFF
TRBJ2-3	13	.	.	TRBV15	TGTGCCACCAGCAGAGATAATGGGCGTACGCAGTATTTT	CATSRDNGRTQYF
TRBJ1-2	14	.	.	TRBV27	TGTGCCAGCAGTTTAACCCCCCCAGGGGATGGCTACACCTTC	CASSLTPPGDGYTF
TRBJ2-1	12	.	few	TRBV5-1	TGCGCCAGCAGCTTGGAAGTCGATGAGCAGTTCTTC	CASSLEVDEQFF
TRBJ1-2	15	TRBD1	.	TRBV6-2/TRBV6-3	TGTGCCAGCAGTAAACCGGGACAGGATTTCGGTGGCTACACCTTC	CASSKPGQDFGGYTF
TRBJ2-3	15	TRBD1	.	TRBV27	TGTGCCAGCAGTTCGGACAGGGGTTTCACAGATACGCAGTATTTT	CASSSDRGFTDTQYF
TRBJ1-4	12	.	once	TRBV30	TGTGCCTGGAGAGGGCCGGATGAAAAACTGTTTTTT	CAWRGPDEKLFF
TRBJ1-1	11	.	.	TRBV6-5	TGTGCCAGCAATGTCGACAGGCCGGCTTTCTTT	CASNVDRPAFF
TRBJ1-3	14	.	.	TRBV11-2	TGTGCCAGCAGCCAGCGGAGCTCTGGAAACACCATATATTTT	CASSQRSSGNTIYF
TRBJ2-7	14	.	.	TRBV6-5	TGTGCCAGCAGTACGCAGGGGTCGGGATACGAGCAGTACTTC	CASSTQGSGYEQYF
TRBJ1-4	15	TRBD1	.	TRBV6-5	TGTGCCAGCAGCGGGACAGACGCAACTAATGAAAAACTGTTTTTT	CASSGTDATNEKLFF
TRBJ1-5	15	.	.	TRBV28	TGTGCCAGCAGTTTAAGGGCAGGTTACAATCAGCCCCAGCATTTT	CASSLRAGYNQPQHF
TRBJ2-7	15	.	.	TRBV5-8	TGTGCCAGCAGCTTGACAGGGATGGGTGGTTACGAGCAGTACTTC	CASSLTGMGGYEQYF
TRBJ2-7	14	TRBD2	.	TRBV7-2	TGTGCCAGCAGCCCGTCCAGCGGGGGCGACGAGCAGTACTTC	CASSPSSGGDEQYF